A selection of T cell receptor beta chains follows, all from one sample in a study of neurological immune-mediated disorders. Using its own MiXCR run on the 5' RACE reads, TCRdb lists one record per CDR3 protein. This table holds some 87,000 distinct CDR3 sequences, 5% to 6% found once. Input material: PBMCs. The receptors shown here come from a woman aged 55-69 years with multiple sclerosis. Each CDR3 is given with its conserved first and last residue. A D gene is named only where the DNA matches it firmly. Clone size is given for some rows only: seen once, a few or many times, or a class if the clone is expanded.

CSAREGAAGYTF	TGCAGTGCTAGAGAGGGGGCGGCTGGCTACACCTTC	many	.	TRBV20-1	TRBJ1-2
CASSTGVTEAFF	TGTGCCAGCAGTACAGGGGTCACTGAAGCTTTCTTT	.	TRBD1	TRBV6-5	TRBJ1-1
CASSLYTSNQETQYF	TGCGCCAGCAGCTTGTACACGTCCAACCAAGAGACCCAGTACTTC	many	.	TRBV5-1	TRBJ2-5
CASRSIARLANNEQFF	TGTGCCAGCAGGTCCATCGCGCGACTAGCTAACAATGAGCAGTTCTTC	many	TRBD2	TRBV11-2	TRBJ2-1
CSAFPGHSYEQYF	TGCAGTGCTTTCCCAGGGCACTCCTACGAGCAGTACTTC	many	.	TRBV20-1	TRBJ2-7
CASSVGSGTRAEQFF	TGTGCCAGCAGCGTAGGATCCGGGACTAGGGCCGAGCAGTTCTTC	many	TRBD2	TRBV9	TRBJ2-1
CASSLSLGINTEAFF	TGTGCCAGCAGTTTATCTCTGGGTATCAACACTGAAGCTTTCTTT	many	.	TRBV28	TRBJ1-1
CASSISGTGSGGYTF	TGTGCCAGTAGCATCTCCGGGACAGGGAGCGGCGGCTACACCTTC	few	TRBD1	TRBV19	TRBJ1-2
CASTNPAGGFASPLHF	TGTGCCAGCACCAACCCCGCAGGGGGCTTCGCTTCACCCCTCCACTTT	many	TRBD1	TRBV27	TRBJ1-6
CASSLETRAFQYF	TGTGCCAGCAGCTTAGAGACCAGGGCATTCCAGTACTTC	many	.	TRBV7-9	TRBJ2-7
CASSERGQGYEKLFF	TGTGCCAGCAGTGAACGCGGCCAGGGGTATGAAAAACTGTTTTTT	many	.	TRBV2	TRBJ1-4
CASSQVRKSTWFF	TGTGCCAGCAGCCAAGTTCGGAAGTCGACATGGTTCTTC	many	.	TRBV3-1	TRBJ2-1
CASTIGRQETQYF	TGTGCCAGCACCATCGGGAGACAAGAGACCCAGTACTTC	many	.	TRBV7-9	TRBJ2-5
CASSLTLNTEAFF	TGCGCCAGCAGCTTGACACTTAACACTGAAGCTTTCTTT	many	.	TRBV5-1	TRBJ1-1
CASSLDRTGELFF	TGTGCCAGCAGCTTAGACCGAACCGGGGAGCTGTTTTTT	many	.	TRBV7-7	TRBJ2-2
CASSMTVTDTQYF	TGCGCCAGCAGCATGACTGTAACAGATACGCAGTATTTT	many	.	TRBV5-1	TRBJ2-3
CASSLEGQGGKLFF	TGTGCCAGCAGCTTGGAGGGACAGGGAGGAAAACTGTTTTTT	few	TRBD1	TRBV7-8	TRBJ1-4
CAGRGEGNEKLFF	TGTGCCGGGAGGGGTGAAGGAAATGAAAAACTGTTTTTT	.	.	TRBV2	TRBJ1-4
CASSYGHRWGGGNSPLHF	TGTGCCAGCAGTTACGGGCATCGGTGGGGGGGAGGTAATTCACCCCTCCACTTT	few	.	TRBV6-5	TRBJ1-6
CASTGQIQETQYF	TGTGCCAGCACCGGACAGATTCAAGAGACCCAGTACTTC	many	.	TRBV14	TRBJ2-5
CASSEWPGNTIYF	TGTGCCAGCAGTGAATGGCCCGGAAACACCATATATTTT	many	.	TRBV25-1	TRBJ1-3
CASGSQSNEQFF	TGTGCTAGTGGTTCCCAGTCCAATGAGCAGTTCTTC	many	.	TRBV12-5	TRBJ2-1
CATGTGLYGYTF	TGTGCCACCGGGACAGGGCTCTATGGCTACACCTTC	many	TRBD1	TRBV9	TRBJ1-2
CSVGDEQFF	TGCAGCGTTGGCGATGAGCAGTTCTTC	medium-sized	.	TRBV29-1	TRBJ2-1
CAIGDRVPTEAFF	TGTGCCATCGGTGACAGGGTACCCACTGAAGCTTTCTTT	many	TRBD1	TRBV10-3	TRBJ1-1
CASRVLPYGYTF	TGTGCCAGCAGGGTCCTTCCTTATGGCTACACCTTC	many	.	TRBV5-5	TRBJ1-2
CASHRDGSSYEQYF	TGTGCCAGCCACCGGGACGGGAGCTCCTACGAGCAGTACTTC	many	.	TRBV12-3/TRBV12-4	TRBJ2-7
CASSPTTNEKLFF	TGTGCCAGCAGCCCCACGACTAATGAAAAACTGTTTTTT	many	.	TRBV12-3/TRBV12-4	TRBJ1-4
CASTGLVTGELFF	TGTGCCAGCACCGGACTGGTTACCGGGGAGCTGTTTTTT	many	.	TRBV6-5	TRBJ2-2
CSAPGQLNTIYF	TGCAGTGCTCCGGGCCAGCTAAACACCATATATTTT	many	.	TRBV20-1	TRBJ1-3
CSARGKMAFSHTDTQYF	TGCAGTGCTAGAGGGAAAATGGCGTTCTCCCACACAGATACGCAGTATTTT	many	.	TRBV20-1	TRBJ2-3
CSARGPPNSPLHF	TGCAGTGCTAGAGGGCCCCCTAATTCACCCCTCCACTTT	many	.	TRBV20-1	TRBJ1-6
CASSSDSFQGNTEAFF	TGTGCCAGCAGCTCGGACAGCTTTCAAGGGAACACTGAAGCTTTCTTT	many	.	TRBV7-2	TRBJ1-1
CATSDLPRTGGNSPLHF	TGTGCCACCAGTGATTTGCCTCGGACAGGGGGGAATTCACCCCTCCACTTT	many	TRBD1	TRBV24-1	TRBJ1-6
CASSLGQGRGIQYF	TGCGCCAGCAGCTTGGGACAGGGGAGAGGCATTCAGTACTTC	many	TRBD1	TRBV5-1	TRBJ2-4
CASSETGTDYTEAFF	TGCGCCAGCAGCGAGACGGGGACAGATTACACTGAAGCTTTCTTT	many	TRBD1	TRBV5-1	TRBJ1-1
CASSPPGQGGRVHF	TGTGCCAGCTCACCACCCGGACAGGGGGGCCGCGTACATTTT	many	TRBD1	TRBV18	TRBJ1-5
CATSGRLGSYNEQFF	TGTGCCACCAGCGGGCGGCTTGGCTCCTACAATGAGCAGTTCTTC	.	.	TRBV15	TRBJ2-1
CASSLDTRGTGELFF	TGCGCCAGCAGCTTGGACACTAGAGGCACCGGGGAGCTGTTTTTT	many	.	TRBV5-1	TRBJ2-2
CASTVLNQPQHF	TGTGCCAGCACAGTTCTCAATCAGCCCCAGCATTTT	many	.	TRBV6-1	TRBJ1-5
CASTKGQGAETQYF	TGTGCCAGCACCAAGGGACAGGGGGCTGAGACCCAGTACTTC	many	TRBD1	TRBV12-3/TRBV12-4	TRBJ2-5
CASSLGGKLTEAFF	TGCGCCAGCAGCTTGGGAGGGAAATTGACTGAAGCTTTCTTT	many	.	TRBV5-1	TRBJ1-1
CASSARHSSGANVLTF	TGCGCCAGCAGCGCACGACACAGTTCTGGGGCCAACGTCCTGACTTTC	many	.	TRBV5-1	TRBJ2-6
CASSLEGQAGGDEQFF	TGTGCCAGCAGCTTAGAGGGTCAAGCGGGGGGCGATGAGCAGTTCTTC	many	TRBD2	TRBV7-9	TRBJ2-1
CASSLSHTGELFF	TGTGCCAGCAGTTTGTCTCACACCGGGGAGCTGTTTTTT	few	.	TRBV28	TRBJ2-2
CASSLTSGGGDTQYF	TGTGCCAGCAGCCTGACTAGCGGGGGAGGGGATACGCAGTATTTT	many	TRBD2	TRBV3-1	TRBJ2-3
CASSPDWDTLYEQYF	TGTGCCAGCAGCCCGGACTGGGACACGCTTTACGAGCAGTACTTC	many	.	TRBV9	TRBJ2-7
CASREWGRIAGRMNTEAFF	TGTGCCAGCAGGGAATGGGGGCGCATAGCTGGGCGCATGAACACTGAAGCTTTCTTT	many	.	TRBV2	TRBJ1-1
CASSLNGQANTGELFF	TGTGCCAGCAGCCTAAACGGGCAGGCGAACACCGGGGAGCTGTTTTTT	many	.	TRBV7-6	TRBJ2-2
CATSRAWTAQKETQYF	TGTGCCACCAGCAGAGCTTGGACAGCACAGAAAGAGACCCAGTACTTC	many	.	TRBV15	TRBJ2-5
CASSFEATGRTGELFF	TGTGCCAGCAGCTTTGAGGCCACGGGGCGGACCGGGGAGCTGTTTTTT	many	.	TRBV5-6	TRBJ2-2
CASSQDMGGAGGTEAFF	TGTGCCAGCAGCCAAGACATGGGAGGGGCGGGGGGCACTGAAGCTTTCTTT	many	.	TRBV4-2	TRBJ1-1
CASSFRTGQSEKLFF	TGTGCCAGCAGCTTCAGGACGGGACAGAGTGAAAAACTGTTTTTT	.	TRBD1	TRBV7-2	TRBJ1-4
CASTPGHATYEQYF	TGTGCCAGCACCCCCGGACACGCCACCTACGAGCAGTACTTC	.	.	TRBV12-3/TRBV12-4	TRBJ2-7
CASGTGYTEAFF	TGCGCCAGCGGAACAGGGTACACTGAAGCTTTCTTT	many	.	TRBV5-1	TRBJ1-1
CASSQRVGTGASLSNQPQHF	TGTGCCAGCAGCCAGAGGGTCGGGACAGGGGCCTCGCTTAGCAATCAGCCCCAGCATTTT	many	TRBD1	TRBV4-2	TRBJ1-5
CASSLGQGQEFF	TGTGCCAGCAGTTTAGGGCAGGGTCAAGAGTTCTTC	many	.	TRBV28	TRBJ2-1
CSARQDSSSYNSPLHF	TGCAGTGCTAGACAAGACAGTAGCTCCTATAATTCACCCCTCCACTTT	many	.	TRBV20-1	TRBJ1-6